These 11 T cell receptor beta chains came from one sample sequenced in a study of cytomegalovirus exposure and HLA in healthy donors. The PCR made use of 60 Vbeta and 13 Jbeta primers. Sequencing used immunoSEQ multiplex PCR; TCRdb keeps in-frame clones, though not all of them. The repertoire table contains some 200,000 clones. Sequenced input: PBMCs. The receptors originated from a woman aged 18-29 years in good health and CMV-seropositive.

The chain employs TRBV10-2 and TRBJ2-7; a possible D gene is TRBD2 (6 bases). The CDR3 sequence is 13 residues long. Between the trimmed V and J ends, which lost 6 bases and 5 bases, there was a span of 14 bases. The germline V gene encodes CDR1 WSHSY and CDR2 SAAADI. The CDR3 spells CASRGGVRDEQYF. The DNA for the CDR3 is TGCGCCAGCAGGGGGGGAGTCCGGGACGAGCAGTACTTC.

CDR3 residues: CASSWTGGNYGYTF. CDR3 nucleotide sequence: TGTGCCAGCAGTTGGACAGGGGGAAACTATGGCTACACCTTC. The rearrangement joins TRBV6-5 to TRBJ1-2, with TRBD1 matching 10 bases. The CDR3 covers 14 residues. V gave up 4 bases and J gave up 2 bases; unmatched junction bases: 1. The germline V gene has CDR1 MNHEY and CDR2 SVGAGI.

For the CDR3, the DNA is TGCAGCGTTGGGGAAAAGGCAGGGGGCGCAGGAGCTTTCTTT. Its translation is CSVGEKAGGAGAFF. This chain links TRBV29-1 with TRBJ1-1, with TRBD1 identical over 8 bases. CDR3 length: 14 amino acids. V shed 4 bases, J shed 10 bases, and the junction held 14 bases outside the gene matches. Germline V gene lookup returns CDR1 SQVTM and CDR2 ANQGSEA.

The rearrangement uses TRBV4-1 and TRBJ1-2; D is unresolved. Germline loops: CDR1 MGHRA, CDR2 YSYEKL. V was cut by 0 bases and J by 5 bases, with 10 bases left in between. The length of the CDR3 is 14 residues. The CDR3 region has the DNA TGCGCCAGCAGCCAAGATTTCAGTTTGTATGGCTACACCTTC. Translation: CASSQDFSLYGYTF.

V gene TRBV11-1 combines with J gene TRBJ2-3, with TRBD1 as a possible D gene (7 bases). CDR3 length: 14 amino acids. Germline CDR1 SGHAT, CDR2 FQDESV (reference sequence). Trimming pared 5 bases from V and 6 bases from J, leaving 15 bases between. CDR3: CASSPEGAGDTQYF. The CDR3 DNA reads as TGTGCCAGCAGCCCCGAGGGGGCGGGGGATACGCAGTATTTT.

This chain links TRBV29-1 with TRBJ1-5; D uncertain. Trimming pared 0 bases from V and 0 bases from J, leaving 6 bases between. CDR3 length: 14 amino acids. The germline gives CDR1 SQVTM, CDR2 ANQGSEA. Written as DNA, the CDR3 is TGCAGCGTTGAAGATCACGGTAGCAATCAGCCCCAGCATTTT. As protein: CSVEDHGSNQPQHF. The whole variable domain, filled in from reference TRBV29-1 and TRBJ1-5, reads SAVISQKPSRDICQRGTSLTIQCQVDSQVTMMFWYRQQPGQSLTLIATANQGSEATYESGFVIDKFPISRPNLTFSTLTVSNMSPEDSSIYLCSVEDHGSNQPQHFGDGTRLSIL.

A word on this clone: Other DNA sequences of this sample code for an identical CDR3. The CDR3: CASSEALRDQPQHF. The CDR3 DNA sequence: TGTGCCAGCAGTGAAGCGCTTCGAGATCAGCCCCAGCATTTT. The chain carries TRBV2 and TRBJ1-5; unclear D gene. CDR3 size: 14 residues. With 0 bases removed from V and 5 bases from J, the gap between germline ends came to 8 bases. CDR1 and CDR2 (germline): SNHLY, FYNNEI. The full variable domain, in which reference TRBV2 and TRBJ1-5 provide the parts outside the CDR3, is EPEVTQTPSHQVTQMGQEVILRCVPISNHLYFYWYRQILGQKVEFLVSFYNNEISEKSEIFDDQFSVERPDGSNFTLKIRSTKLEDSAMYFCASSEALRDQPQHFGDGTRLSIL.

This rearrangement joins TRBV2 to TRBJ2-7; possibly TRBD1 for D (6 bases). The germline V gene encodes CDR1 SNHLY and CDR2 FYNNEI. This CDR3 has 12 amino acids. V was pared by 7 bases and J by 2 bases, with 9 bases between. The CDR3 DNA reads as TGTGCCAGCACCAGGGGTCCCTACGAGCAGTACTTC. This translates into CASTRGPYEQYF. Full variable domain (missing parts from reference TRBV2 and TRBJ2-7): EPEVTQTPSHQVTQMGQEVILRCVPISNHLYFYWYRQILGQKVEFLVSFYNNEISEKSEIFDDQFSVERPDGSNFTLKIRSTKLEDSAMYFCASTRGPYEQYFGPGTRLTVT.

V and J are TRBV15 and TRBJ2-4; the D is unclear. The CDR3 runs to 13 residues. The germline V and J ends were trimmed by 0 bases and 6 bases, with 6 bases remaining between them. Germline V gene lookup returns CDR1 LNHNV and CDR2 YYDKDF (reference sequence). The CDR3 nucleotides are TGTGCCACCAGCAGAGATGACTTAAACATTCAGTACTTC. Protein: CATSRDDLNIQYF.

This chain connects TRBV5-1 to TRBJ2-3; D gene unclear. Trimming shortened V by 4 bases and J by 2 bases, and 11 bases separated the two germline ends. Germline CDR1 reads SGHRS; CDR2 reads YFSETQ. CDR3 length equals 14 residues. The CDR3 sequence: CASSPIRNTDTQYF. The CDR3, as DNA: TGCGCCAGCAGCCCTATTCGAAACACAGATACGCAGTATTTT.

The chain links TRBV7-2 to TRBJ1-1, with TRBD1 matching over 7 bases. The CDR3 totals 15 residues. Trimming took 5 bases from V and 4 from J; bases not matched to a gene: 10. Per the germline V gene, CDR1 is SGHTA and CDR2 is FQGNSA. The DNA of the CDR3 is TGTGCCAGCAGCACTAACAGGGGTAGGGGCACTGAAGCTTTCTTT. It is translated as CASSTNRGRGTEAFF.